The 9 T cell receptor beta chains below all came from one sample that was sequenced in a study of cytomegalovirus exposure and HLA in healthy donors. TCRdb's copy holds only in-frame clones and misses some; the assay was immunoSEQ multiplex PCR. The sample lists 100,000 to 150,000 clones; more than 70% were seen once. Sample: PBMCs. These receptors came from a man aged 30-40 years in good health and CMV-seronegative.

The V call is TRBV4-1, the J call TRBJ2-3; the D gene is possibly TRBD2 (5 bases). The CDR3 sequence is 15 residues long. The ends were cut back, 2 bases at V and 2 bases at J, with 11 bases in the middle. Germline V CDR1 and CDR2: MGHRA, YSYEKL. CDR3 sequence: CASSQSGRTTDTQYF. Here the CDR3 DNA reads TGCGCCAGCAGCCAATCGGGAAGGACCACAGATACGCAGTATTTT.

The CDR3 loop is CASSPNSGGANIQYF. The CDR3, as DNA: TGCGCCAGCAGCCCCAATAGCGGGGGCGCTAACATTCAGTACTTC. The chain couples TRBV5-1 to TRBJ2-4; TRBD2 agrees at 9 bases. Germline V lookup: CDR1 SGHRS, CDR2 YFSETQ. J gave up 7 bases and V 4 bases, and 9 bases lay outside the gene matches. The CDR3 length is 15 residues.

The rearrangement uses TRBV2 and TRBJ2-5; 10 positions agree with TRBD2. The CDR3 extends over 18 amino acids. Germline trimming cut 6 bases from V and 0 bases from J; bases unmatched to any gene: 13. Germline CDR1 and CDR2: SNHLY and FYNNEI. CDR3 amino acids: CASREMRTSGADQETQYF. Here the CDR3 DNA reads TGTGCCAGCAGGGAGATGAGGACTAGCGGAGCAGACCAAGAGACCCAGTACTTC.

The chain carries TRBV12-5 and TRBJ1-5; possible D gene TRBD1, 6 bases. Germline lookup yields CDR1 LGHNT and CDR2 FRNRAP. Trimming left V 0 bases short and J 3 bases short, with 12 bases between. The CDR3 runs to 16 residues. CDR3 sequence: CASGLVLGAYNQPQHF. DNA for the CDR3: TGTGCTAGTGGTTTGGTACTGGGGGCGTACAATCAGCCCCAGCATTTT.

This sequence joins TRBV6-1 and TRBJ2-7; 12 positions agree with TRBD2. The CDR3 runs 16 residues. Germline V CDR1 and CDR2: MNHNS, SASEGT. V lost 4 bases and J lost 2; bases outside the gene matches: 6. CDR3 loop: CASSGPSGRGTYEQYF. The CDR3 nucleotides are TGTGCCAGCAGTGGCCCTAGCGGGAGGGGGACCTACGAGCAGTACTTC.

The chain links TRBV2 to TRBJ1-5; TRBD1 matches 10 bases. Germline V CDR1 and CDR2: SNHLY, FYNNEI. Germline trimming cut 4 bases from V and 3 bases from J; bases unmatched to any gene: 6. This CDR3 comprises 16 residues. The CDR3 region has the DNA TGTGCCAGCAGTGGGGAGACAGGGGGCCTCAATCAGCCCCAGCATTTT. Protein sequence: CASSGETGGLNQPQHF.

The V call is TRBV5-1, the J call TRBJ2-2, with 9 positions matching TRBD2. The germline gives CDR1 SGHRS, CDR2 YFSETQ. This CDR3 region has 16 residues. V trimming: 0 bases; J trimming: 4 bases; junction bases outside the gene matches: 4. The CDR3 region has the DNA TGCGCCAGCAGCTTGGCGGGAGCGGGAGGCACCGGGGAGCTGTTTTTT. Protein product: CASSLAGAGGTGELFF.

Here the CDR3 reads CASGPGLARETQYF. CDR3 nucleotides: TGTGCTAGTGGTCCTGGACTAGCCCGGGAGACCCAGTACTTC. The J gene is TRBJ2-5, the V gene TRBV12-5; 8 bases are a match to TRBD2. The germline gives CDR1 LGHNT, CDR2 FRNRAP. This CDR3 has 14 amino acids. V lost 5 bases, J lost 5 bases, and 7 bases stayed unmatched.

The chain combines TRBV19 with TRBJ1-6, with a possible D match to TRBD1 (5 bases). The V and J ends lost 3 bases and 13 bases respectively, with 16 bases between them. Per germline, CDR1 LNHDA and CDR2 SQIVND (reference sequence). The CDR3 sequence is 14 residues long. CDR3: CASSIRGDLTPLHF. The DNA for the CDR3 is TGTGCCAGTAGTATTAGGGGCGACTTAACTCCCCTCCACTTT.